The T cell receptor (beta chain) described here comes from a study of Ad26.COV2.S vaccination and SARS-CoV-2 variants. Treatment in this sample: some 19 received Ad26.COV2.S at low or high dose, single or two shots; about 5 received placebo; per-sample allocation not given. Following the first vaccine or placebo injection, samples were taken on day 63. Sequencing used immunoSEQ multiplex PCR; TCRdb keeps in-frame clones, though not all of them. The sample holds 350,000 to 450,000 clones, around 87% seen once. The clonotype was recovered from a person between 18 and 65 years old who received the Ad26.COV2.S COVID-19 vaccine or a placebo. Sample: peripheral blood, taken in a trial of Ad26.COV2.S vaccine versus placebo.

CDR3 loop: CASNHTGGGSGYTF. Here the CDR3 DNA reads TGTGCCAGCAACCATACAGGGGGTGGTAGCGGCTACACCTTC. The chain joins TRBV7-3 to TRBJ1-2, with 8 bases that match TRBD1. V lost 7 bases and J lost 8; bases outside the gene matches: 12. The CDR3 is 14 amino acids. CDR1 SGHTA and CDR2 FQGTGA come from the germline V gene.